Ten or more counts support the clone carrying this TCR beta chain. This sample stems from a study of tumor-infiltrating lymphocytes in oesophageal squamous cell carcinoma. Trimming removed 5 bases at V and 1 base at J, with 6 bases between. Germline V gives CDR1 SGHAT, CDR2 FQNNGV. CDR3 length: 12 residues. MiXCR, applied by TCRdb to the PCR reads, yields one record per CDR3 protein. This table holds some 17,000 distinct CDR3 sequences, about 50% found once. Sequences were obtained from normal esophageal tissue next to the tumor. The clonotype originates from a female donor with esophageal squamous cell carcinoma. The rearrangement joins TRBV11-2 to TRBJ2-7; D is unclear. CDR3: CASSKGSYEQYF. CDR3 nucleotides: TGTGCCAGCAGCAAGGGATCCTACGAGCAGTACTTC.